Listed below are T cell receptor beta chains from one sample, sequenced in a study of blood T cell repertoires in COVID-19. This table comes from immunoSEQ multiplex PCR, and its TCRdb copy is limited to in-frame clones, with some not included. The sample lists 250,000 to 350,000 clones, roughly 90% occurring once. Sequencing was carried out using PBMCs or T cells enriched from blood (not recorded which). These receptors came from a woman between 18 and 29 years old with acute COVID-19. The CDR3 runs from the conserved cysteine through the conserved F or W. The D gene is left open where the match is weak. Not all rows give a size; the values are once, few, many and, for expanded clones, a class.

j_gene: TRBJ2-3
abundance: NA
d_gene: TRBD2
v_gene: TRBV7-8
CDR3aa: CASSGRLAGPTDTQYF
CDR3nt: TGTGCCAGCAGCGGAAGACTAGCGGGCCCCACAGATACGCAGTATTTT

j_gene: TRBJ2-3
abundance: NA
d_gene: NA
v_gene: TRBV27
CDR3aa: CASGGRRDTQYF
CDR3nt: TGTGCCAGCGGAGGACGGAGAGATACGCAGTATTTT

j_gene: TRBJ2-1
abundance: NA
d_gene: TRBD2
v_gene: TRBV14
CDR3aa: CASSLLAGGVGEQFF
CDR3nt: TGTGCCAGCAGCCTTCTAGCGGGAGGCGTGGGTGAGCAGTTCTTC

j_gene: TRBJ2-3
abundance: once
d_gene: TRBD2
v_gene: TRBV7-9
CDR3aa: CASSHERDPPGDTQYF
CDR3nt: TGTGCCAGCAGCCATGAGCGGGACCCACCGGGGGATACGCAGTATTTT

j_gene: TRBJ1-2
abundance: NA
d_gene: TRBD1
v_gene: TRBV4-2
CDR3aa: CASSQDLDQYPGTVYGYTF
CDR3nt: TGTGCCAGCAGCCAAGATCTAGATCAGTATCCCGGGACAGTTTATGGCTACACCTTC

j_gene: TRBJ1-1
abundance: NA
d_gene: TRBD1
v_gene: TRBV5-1
CDR3aa: CASSNRDREMGFF
CDR3nt: TGCGCCAGCAGCAACCGGGACAGGGAAATGGGTTTCTTT

j_gene: TRBJ2-1
abundance: once
d_gene: TRBD2
v_gene: TRBV6-4
CDR3aa: CASSDGVAGYHEQFF
CDR3nt: TGTGCCAGCAGTGACGGAGTAGCGGGATACCATGAGCAGTTCTTC

j_gene: TRBJ1-2
abundance: NA
d_gene: NA
v_gene: TRBV18
CDR3aa: CASSPPSEQVNGYTF
CDR3nt: TGTGCCAGCTCACCACCGTCAGAACAGGTGAATGGCTACACCTTC

j_gene: TRBJ2-2
abundance: NA
d_gene: NA
v_gene: TRBV10-1
CDR3aa: CASSNSINTGELFF
CDR3nt: TGCGCCAGCAGCAACAGCATAAACACCGGGGAGCTGTTTTTT

j_gene: TRBJ2-3
abundance: NA
d_gene: TRBD2
v_gene: TRBV9
CDR3aa: CASSVGTSGSWTDTQYF
CDR3nt: TGTGCCAGCAGCGTGGGGACTAGCGGGAGTTGGACAGATACGCAGTATTTT

j_gene: TRBJ1-3
abundance: NA
d_gene: NA
v_gene: TRBV18
CDR3aa: CASSPGEAGNTIYF
CDR3nt: TGTGCCAGCTCACCAGGGGAGGCTGGAAACACCATATATTTT

j_gene: TRBJ1-2
abundance: NA
d_gene: NA
v_gene: TRBV28
CDR3aa: CASSPPGVGYTF
CDR3nt: TGTGCCAGCAGCCCCCCGGGTGTTGGCTACACCTTC

j_gene: TRBJ1-3
abundance: NA
d_gene: TRBD1
v_gene: TRBV5-8
CDR3aa: CASSPGQGAGNTIYF
CDR3nt: TGTGCCAGCAGCCCTGGACAGGGGGCGGGAAACACCATATATTTT

j_gene: TRBJ2-1
abundance: few
d_gene: NA
v_gene: TRBV10-1
CDR3aa: CASGQGPYNEQFF
CDR3nt: TGCGCCAGCGGCCAGGGTCCCTACAATGAGCAGTTCTTC

j_gene: TRBJ1-5
abundance: NA
d_gene: TRBD1
v_gene: TRBV7-9
CDR3aa: CASSPTGGDQPQHF
CDR3nt: TGTGCCAGCAGCCCCACAGGGGGCGATCAGCCCCAGCATTTT

j_gene: TRBJ2-3
abundance: NA
d_gene: TRBD1
v_gene: TRBV15
CDR3aa: CATSSGDRAGDTQYF
CDR3nt: TGTGCCACCAGCAGTGGGGACAGAGCCGGAGATACGCAGTATTTT

j_gene: TRBJ2-1
abundance: NA
d_gene: TRBD2
v_gene: TRBV7-9
CDR3aa: CASGEAGGYNEQFF
CDR3nt: TGTGCCAGCGGCGAAGCGGGAGGATACAATGAGCAGTTCTTC

j_gene: TRBJ2-1
abundance: NA
d_gene: TRBD2
v_gene: TRBV11-3
CDR3aa: CASSLEAGAYNEQFF
CDR3nt: TGTGCCAGCAGCTTAGAAGCGGGGGCCTACAATGAGCAGTTCTTC

j_gene: TRBJ2-1
abundance: NA
d_gene: TRBD2
v_gene: TRBV2
CDR3aa: CASKRLAEYNEQFF
CDR3nt: TGTGCCAGCAAGAGGCTAGCGGAGTACAATGAGCAGTTCTTC

j_gene: TRBJ2-1
abundance: NA
d_gene: TRBD2
v_gene: TRBV14
CDR3aa: CASSQGFPGGLGNEQFF
CDR3nt: TGTGCCAGCAGCCAAGGATTCCCGGGAGGGCTGGGAAATGAGCAGTTCTTC

j_gene: TRBJ1-2
abundance: NA
d_gene: NA
v_gene: TRBV19
CDR3aa: CASRTGQSYGYTF
CDR3nt: TGTGCCAGTAGAACCGGACAGTCTTATGGCTACACCTTC

j_gene: TRBJ2-2
abundance: NA
d_gene: TRBD2
v_gene: TRBV5-4
CDR3aa: CASSSGLAGGQAGELFF
CDR3nt: TGTGCCAGCAGTTCGGGACTAGCGGGAGGACAGGCCGGGGAGCTGTTTTTT

j_gene: TRBJ2-7
abundance: NA
d_gene: NA
v_gene: TRBV27
CDR3aa: CASSPILSSYEQYF
CDR3nt: TGTGCCAGCAGTCCTATATTAAGCTCCTACGAGCAGTACTTC

j_gene: TRBJ1-4
abundance: NA
d_gene: NA
v_gene: TRBV28
CDR3aa: CASSQSGTRNEKLFF
CDR3nt: TGTGCCAGCAGCCAATCCGGGACAAGGAATGAAAAACTGTTTTTT

j_gene: TRBJ2-1
abundance: NA
d_gene: TRBD2
v_gene: TRBV14
CDR3aa: CASSLPLAGEQFF
CDR3nt: TGTGCCAGCAGCCTTCCCCTAGCGGGTGAGCAGTTCTTC

j_gene: TRBJ1-1
abundance: NA
d_gene: TRBD1
v_gene: TRBV29-1
CDR3aa: CSARGDRALMNTEAFF
CDR3nt: TGCAGCGCTAGGGGTGACAGGGCCCTCATGAACACTGAAGCTTTCTTT

j_gene: TRBJ1-5
abundance: NA
d_gene: NA
v_gene: TRBV30
CDR3aa: CAWSLDSNQPQHF
CDR3nt: TGTGCCTGGAGCTTAGATAGCAATCAGCCCCAGCATTTT

j_gene: TRBJ2-1
abundance: NA
d_gene: TRBD2
v_gene: TRBV5-1
CDR3aa: CASSLVLAGQDEQFF
CDR3nt: TGCGCCAGCAGCTTGGTTCTAGCGGGTCAGGATGAGCAGTTCTTC

j_gene: TRBJ1-1
abundance: NA
d_gene: TRBD1
v_gene: TRBV19
CDR3aa: CASGAGGYTEAFF
CDR3nt: TGTGCCAGCGGGGCAGGGGGCTACACTGAAGCTTTCTTT

j_gene: TRBJ1-2
abundance: once
d_gene: NA
v_gene: TRBV7-8
CDR3aa: CASSLAQANYGYTF
CDR3nt: TGTGCCAGCAGCTTGGCCCAAGCTAACTATGGCTACACCTTC

j_gene: TRBJ1-2
abundance: NA
d_gene: NA
v_gene: TRBV18
CDR3aa: CASSPSAEDGYTF
CDR3nt: TGTGCCAGCTCACCATCAGCTGAGGATGGCTACACCTTC

j_gene: TRBJ1-5
abundance: NA
d_gene: NA
v_gene: TRBV19
CDR3aa: CASSIDPSTQHF
CDR3nt: TGTGCCAGTAGTATAGACCCGAGCACCCAGCATTTT

j_gene: TRBJ2-4
abundance: NA
d_gene: TRBD2
v_gene: TRBV24-1
CDR3aa: CATMASGGNIQYF
CDR3nt: TGTGCCACCATGGCTAGCGGGGGAAACATTCAGTACTTC

j_gene: TRBJ2-3
abundance: NA
d_gene: NA
v_gene: TRBV5-1
CDR3aa: CASSLAREDTQYF
CDR3nt: TGCGCCAGCAGCCTCGCACGAGAAGATACGCAGTATTTT

j_gene: TRBJ1-2
abundance: NA
d_gene: NA
v_gene: TRBV28
CDR3aa: CASSLEGFGYTF
CDR3nt: TGTGCCAGCAGTTTGGAGGGCTTTGGCTACACCTTC

j_gene: TRBJ2-3
abundance: NA
d_gene: NA
v_gene: TRBV5-1
CDR3aa: CASRLNRDGLTDTQYF
CDR3nt: TGCGCCAGCAGACTAAACAGGGACGGTTTAACAGATACGCAGTATTTT

j_gene: TRBJ1-1
abundance: NA
d_gene: TRBD1
v_gene: TRBV5-1
CDR3aa: CASSWGQGNTEAFF
CDR3nt: TGCGCCAGCAGCTGGGGACAGGGAAACACTGAAGCTTTCTTT

j_gene: TRBJ1-1
abundance: NA
d_gene: TRBD1
v_gene: TRBV2
CDR3aa: CASRPEKGANTEAFF
CDR3nt: TGTGCCAGCAGGCCTGAAAAGGGGGCGAACACTGAAGCTTTCTTT

j_gene: TRBJ2-7
abundance: once
d_gene: TRBD2
v_gene: TRBV19
CDR3aa: CASSIFSGASGSMTKQYF
CDR3nt: TGTGCCAGTAGTATCTTTTCCGGGGCTAGCGGGAGTATGACGAAGCAGTACTTC

j_gene: TRBJ2-7
abundance: NA
d_gene: TRBD2
v_gene: TRBV14
CDR3aa: CASSQELADTYEQYF
CDR3nt: TGTGCCAGCAGCCAAGAACTAGCGGACACCTACGAGCAGTACTTC

j_gene: TRBJ2-3
abundance: NA
d_gene: NA
v_gene: TRBV3-1/TRBV3-2
CDR3aa: CASSLGVQGADTQYF
CDR3nt: TGTGCCAGCAGCCTAGGAGTACAGGGCGCAGATACGCAGTATTTT

j_gene: TRBJ2-2
abundance: NA
d_gene: NA
v_gene: TRBV27
CDR3aa: CASRRRGDRATGELFF
CDR3nt: TGTGCCAGCAGAAGGCGGGGGGACAGGGCCACCGGGGAGCTGTTTTTT

j_gene: TRBJ2-7
abundance: NA
d_gene: TRBD1
v_gene: TRBV13
CDR3aa: CASSRIPGQGFHEQYF
CDR3nt: TGTGCCAGCAGCCGAATACCGGGACAGGGTTTCCACGAGCAGTACTTC

j_gene: TRBJ2-6
abundance: NA
d_gene: TRBD1
v_gene: TRBV5-8
CDR3aa: CASSRQGRPSGANVLTF
CDR3nt: TGTGCCAGCAGCCGACAGGGGCGTCCGTCTGGGGCCAACGTCCTGACTTTC

j_gene: TRBJ2-6
abundance: NA
d_gene: TRBD1
v_gene: TRBV28
CDR3aa: CASTNPWDRGPGANVLTF
CDR3nt: TGTGCCAGCACTAACCCGTGGGACAGGGGGCCTGGGGCCAACGTCCTGACTTTC

j_gene: TRBJ2-2
abundance: once
d_gene: TRBD2
v_gene: TRBV19
CDR3aa: CASTGALAENTGELFF
CDR3nt: TGTGCCAGCACCGGCGCTCTAGCGGAGAACACCGGGGAGCTGTTTTTT

j_gene: TRBJ1-1
abundance: few
d_gene: NA
v_gene: TRBV12-3/TRBV12-4
CDR3aa: CASSLATDEAFF
CDR3nt: TGTGCCAGCAGTTTGGCAACCGATGAAGCTTTCTTT

j_gene: TRBJ2-1
abundance: NA
d_gene: TRBD2
v_gene: TRBV7-3
CDR3aa: CASSLKGLAGAVYNEQFF
CDR3nt: TGTGCCAGCAGCTTAAAAGGACTAGCGGGAGCCGTCTACAATGAGCAGTTCTTC

j_gene: TRBJ1-4
abundance: NA
d_gene: TRBD1
v_gene: TRBV28
CDR3aa: CASREDRGGTNEKLFF
CDR3nt: TGTGCCAGCAGAGAGGACAGGGGCGGGACTAATGAAAAACTGTTTTTT

j_gene: TRBJ2-2
abundance: NA
d_gene: NA
v_gene: TRBV28
CDR3aa: CASSSAGWNTGELFF
CDR3nt: TGTGCCAGCAGTTCGGCGGGGTGGAACACCGGGGAGCTGTTTTTT

j_gene: TRBJ2-3
abundance: NA
d_gene: TRBD2
v_gene: TRBV5-8
CDR3aa: CASSLGLAGFADTQYF
CDR3nt: TGTGCCAGCAGCTTGGGGCTAGCGGGTTTTGCAGATACGCAGTATTTT

j_gene: TRBJ1-2
abundance: NA
d_gene: NA
v_gene: TRBV3-1/TRBV3-2
CDR3aa: CASSHPVYYGYTF
CDR3nt: TGTGCCAGCAGCCATCCGGTCTACTATGGCTACACCTTC

j_gene: TRBJ1-2
abundance: NA
d_gene: TRBD1
v_gene: TRBV2
CDR3aa: CASSEQGARYGYTF
CDR3nt: TGTGCCAGCAGTGAGCAGGGGGCAAGGTATGGCTACACCTTC

j_gene: TRBJ1-1
abundance: NA
d_gene: TRBD1
v_gene: TRBV30
CDR3aa: CAWLGGAGTEAFF
CDR3nt: TGTGCCTGGTTAGGGGGCGCGGGCACTGAAGCTTTCTTT

j_gene: TRBJ1-2
abundance: few
d_gene: NA
v_gene: TRBV2
CDR3aa: CASKRRGEDGYTF
CDR3nt: TGTGCCAGCAAAAGAAGAGGGGAGGATGGCTACACCTTC